Listed below are T cell receptor beta chains from one sample, sequenced in a study of blood T cell repertoires in COVID-19. This table comes from immunoSEQ multiplex PCR, and its TCRdb copy is limited to in-frame clones, with some not included. There are 250,000 to 350,000 clones in the sample; about 85% occur only once, and roughly 2.6% lies in the top ten. The material sequenced was PBMCs or T cells enriched from blood (not recorded which). The receptors derive from a woman between 45 and 65 years old who had recovered from COVID-19. Each CDR3 is given with its conserved first and last residue. A D gene is named only where the DNA matches it firmly. Clone size is shown for a subset of rows, as once, few, many or a class of expanded clone.

size,length,D,J,V,DNA,CDR3
NA,14,NA,TRBJ1-3,TRBV9,TGTGCCAGCAGCCACCGGGACAATTTAAACACCATATATTTT,CASSHRDNLNTIYF
NA,16,NA,TRBJ2-5,TRBV2,TGTGCCAGCAGTCCCGGGACACCCGTGATGTTTGAGACCCAGTACTTC,CASSPGTPVMFETQYF
NA,14,TRBD2,TRBJ2-5,TRBV6-5,TGTGCCAGCAGTTATCTGGCTAGCGGTGAGACCCAGTACTTC,CASSYLASGETQYF
NA,14,NA,TRBJ2-7,TRBV18,TGTGCCAGCTCAGTGCGGGACTTTTTTTACGAGCAGTACTTC,CASSVRDFFYEQYF
few,15,TRBD1,TRBJ1-1,TRBV5-4,TGTGCCAGCAGCTACCCCCACAGGGGTAGCACTGAAGCTTTCTTT,CASSYPHRGSTEAFF
NA,14,NA,TRBJ2-7,TRBV6-6,TGTGCCAGCAGAACCGGTCAGGGATACTACGAGCAGTACTTC,CASRTGQGYYEQYF
few,18,TRBD1,TRBJ1-6,TRBV5-1,TGCGCCAGCAGCTTGGTCCCGGGACAGGGTCTGGGTAATTCACCCCTCCACTTT,CASSLVPGQGLGNSPLHF
NA,14,NA,TRBJ1-3,TRBV6-5,TGTGCCAGCACCCCCAGCGGCTCTGGAAACACCATATATTTT,CASTPSGSGNTIYF
NA,13,NA,TRBJ2-1,TRBV15,TGTGCCACCAGCAGCAGGGGCCAAAGGGAGCAGTTCTTC,CATSSRGQREQFF
NA,13,NA,TRBJ2-1,TRBV28,TGTGCCAGCAGTTTGGGTTCAGGGAATGAGCAGTTCTTC,CASSLGSGNEQFF
NA,13,TRBD1,TRBJ2-7,TRBV18,TGTGCCAGCTCACCGGGGACAGCCTACGAGCAGTACTTC,CASSPGTAYEQYF
NA,13,NA,TRBJ2-2,TRBV19,TGTGCCAGTAACTCGAAAAACACCGGGGAGCTGTTTTTT,CASNSKNTGELFF
NA,17,NA,TRBJ1-2,TRBV15,TGTGCCACCAGCAGCACGACAGACCAATGGCGCAATGATGGCTACACCTTC,CATSSTTDQWRNDGYTF